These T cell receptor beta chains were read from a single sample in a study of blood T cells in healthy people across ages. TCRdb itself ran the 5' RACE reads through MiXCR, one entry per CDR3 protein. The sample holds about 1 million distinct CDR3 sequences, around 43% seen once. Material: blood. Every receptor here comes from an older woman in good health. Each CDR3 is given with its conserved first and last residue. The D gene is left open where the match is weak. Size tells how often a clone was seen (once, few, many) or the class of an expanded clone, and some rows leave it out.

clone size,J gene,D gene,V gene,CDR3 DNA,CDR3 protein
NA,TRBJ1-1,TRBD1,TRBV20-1,TGCAGTGCCGAAGTCAGGGGGACTGAAGCTTTCTTT,CSAEVRGTEAFF
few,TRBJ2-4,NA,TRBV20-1,TGCAGTGCTACAAGACAACCCCGGGGAAACATTCAGTACTTC,CSATRQPRGNIQYF
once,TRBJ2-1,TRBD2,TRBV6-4,TGTGCCAGCAGGCCCCACACTAGCGGTACCCAGCAGTTCTTC,CASRPHTSGTQQFF
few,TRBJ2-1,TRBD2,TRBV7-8,TGTGCCAGCAGCCACCGGGACTACTACAATGAGCAGTTCTTC,CASSHRDYYNEQFF
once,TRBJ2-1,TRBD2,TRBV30,TGTGCCTGGAGTTCTGTAGCGGGAGGGGGCGGCAATGAGCAGTTCTTC,CAWSSVAGGGGNEQFF
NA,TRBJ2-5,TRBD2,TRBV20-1,TGCAGTGCTCGAAACCGTCGACTAGCGGAGAAGGGGGAGACCCAGTACTTC,CSARNRRLAEKGETQYF
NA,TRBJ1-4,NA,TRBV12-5,TGTGCTAGTGGTTTTGCTTGGACGGACTGTAATGAAAAACTGTTTTTT,CASGFAWTDCNEKLFF
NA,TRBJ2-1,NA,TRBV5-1,TGCGCCAGCAGCCTCAGGGCCCCCTGGGATGAACAGTTCTTC,CASSLRAPWDEQFF
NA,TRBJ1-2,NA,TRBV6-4,TGTGCCAGCAGTGACTCGAGTCGGGACGGTAACTATGGCTACACCTTC,CASSDSSRDGNYGYTF
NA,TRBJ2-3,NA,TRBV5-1,TGCGCCAGCAGCTTGGAGGGTTATAGCACAGATACGCAGTATTTT,CASSLEGYSTDTQYF
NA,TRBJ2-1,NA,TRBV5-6,TGTGCCAGCAGCCCCCCACCTAGCGATGAGCAGTTCTTC,CASSPPPSDEQFF
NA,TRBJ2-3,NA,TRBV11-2,TGTGCCAGCAGCCCCCGGGTCCTAAGCACAGATACGCAGTATTTT,CASSPRVLSTDTQYF
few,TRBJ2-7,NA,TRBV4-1,TGCGCCAGCAGCCAAGATGAAATATTTTACGAGCAGTACTTC,CASSQDEIFYEQYF
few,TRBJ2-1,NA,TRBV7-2,TGTGCCAGCAGCCCTCGAAGGGGTGGGGGTCTCTACAATGAGCAGTTCTTC,CASSPRRGGGLYNEQFF
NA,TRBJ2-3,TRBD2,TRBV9,TGCGCCAGCAGCGTAGACGGGGGGACTAGCGGATTCACAGATACGCAGTATTTT,CASSVDGGTSGFTDTQYF
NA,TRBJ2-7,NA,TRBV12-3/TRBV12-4,TGTGCCAGCAGTTTGGCGGAGCAGGGGAATGAGCAGTACTTC,CASSLAEQGNEQYF
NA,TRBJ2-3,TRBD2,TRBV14,TGTGCCAGCAGCCAAGAATCTAGCGGGGTCAGAGTCACAGATACGCAGTATTTT,CASSQESSGVRVTDTQYF
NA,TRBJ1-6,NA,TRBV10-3,TGTGCCATCAGAGAAACAGGGTCAAATTCACCCCTCCACTTT,CAIRETGSNSPLHF
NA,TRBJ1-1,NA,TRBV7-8,TGTGCCAGCAGCTTAGCTTTCACGAACACTGAAGCTTTCTTT,CASSLAFTNTEAFF
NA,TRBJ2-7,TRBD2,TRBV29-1,TGCAGCGTTGATCTCGGGGGGTCCGCCTACGAGCAGTACTTC,CSVDLGGSAYEQYF
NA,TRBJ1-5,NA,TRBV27,TGTGCCAGCCGACCGTTGGGGGGAAATCAGCCCCAGCATTTT,CASRPLGGNQPQHF
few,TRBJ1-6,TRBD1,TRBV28,TGTGCCAGCAGTTTGCAGGGGGCGACCTATAATTCACCCCTCCACTTT,CASSLQGATYNSPLHF
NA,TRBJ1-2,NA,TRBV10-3,TGTGCCATCAGTGAGGGGGGGATTTATGGCTACACCTTC,CAISEGGIYGYTF
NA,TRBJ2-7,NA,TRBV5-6,TGTGCCAGCAGCTGGAGCGGATCCTACGAGCAGTACTTC,CASSWSGSYEQYF
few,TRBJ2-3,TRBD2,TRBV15,TGTGCCACCAGCGGGCGACTAGCGGGAGGGTCCGATACGCAGTATTTT,CATSGRLAGGSDTQYF
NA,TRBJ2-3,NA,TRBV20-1,TGCAGTGCAACAAGGGGACTCTGGGATACGCAGTATTTT,CSATRGLWDTQYF
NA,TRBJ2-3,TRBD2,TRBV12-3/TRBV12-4,TGTGCCAGCAGTTTCGGGGCTAGCGGGACGACAGATACGCAGTATTTT,CASSFGASGTTDTQYF
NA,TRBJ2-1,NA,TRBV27,TGTGCCAGCACCGGGCTAGCGAAAAGGAATGAGCAGTTCTTC,CASTGLAKRNEQFF
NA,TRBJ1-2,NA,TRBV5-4,TGTGCCAGCAGCTTGCAAAGCTCCTATGGCTACACCTTC,CASSLQSSYGYTF
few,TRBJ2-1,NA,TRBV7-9,TGTGCCAGCAGCTTATGGGTCGGGGGGCCACAATCCTGGTACTTC,CASSLWVGGPQSWYF
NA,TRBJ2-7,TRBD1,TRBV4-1,TGCGCCAGCAGCCGAGCCGGACAGGGTATCTACGAGCAGTACTTC,CASSRAGQGIYEQYF
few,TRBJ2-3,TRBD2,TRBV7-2,TGTGCCAGCAGCAATAGACTAGCGGGATATGCGGATACGCAGTATTTT,CASSNRLAGYADTQYF
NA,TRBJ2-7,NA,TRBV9,TGTGCCAGCAGCGTTGTGTCGACTTTGCGACCAAATGAGCAGTACTTC,CASSVVSTLRPNEQYF
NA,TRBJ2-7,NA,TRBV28,TGTGCCAGCAGGTGGGACTCAGACTACAATGAGCAGTACTTC,CASRWDSDYNEQYF
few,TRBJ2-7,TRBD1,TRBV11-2,TGTGCCAGCAGCTCCCCCAGGTCAGGGGGCGACGAGCAGTACTTC,CASSSPRSGGDEQYF
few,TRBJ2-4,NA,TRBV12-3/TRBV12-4,TGTGCCAGCAGTTTAAACTTAGCCAAAAACATTCAGTACTTC,CASSLNLAKNIQYF
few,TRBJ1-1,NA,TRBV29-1,TGCAGCGTTGAAGTTGGGGGGGTTGGCTTGGAGACTGAAGCTTTCTTT,CSVEVGGVGLETEAFF
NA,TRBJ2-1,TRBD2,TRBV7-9,TGTGCCAGCAGCTTCTCCGGACTAGTTGTCCATGAGCAGTTCTTC,CASSFSGLVVHEQFF
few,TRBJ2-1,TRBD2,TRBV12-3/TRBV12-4,TGTGCCAGCAGTGCTAGCGGGGGCTACAATGAGCAGTTCTTC,CASSASGGYNEQFF
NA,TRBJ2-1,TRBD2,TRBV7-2,TGTGCCAGCAGCCATACAGCGGGAGAGTCCTACAATGAGCAGTTCTTC,CASSHTAGESYNEQFF
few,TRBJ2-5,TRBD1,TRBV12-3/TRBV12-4,TGTGCCAGCAGTACATCCCGACAGGGAAGGCAGTACTTC,CASSTSRQGRQYF
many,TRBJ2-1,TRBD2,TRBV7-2,TGTGCCAGCAGCCTAGCGGGAGTTGAGCAGTTCTTC,CASSLAGVEQFF
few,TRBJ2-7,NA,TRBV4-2,TGTGCCAGCAGCCTCCTCGACAGTGGGAGCTCCTACGAGCAGTACTTC,CASSLLDSGSSYEQYF
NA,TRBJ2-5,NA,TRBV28,TGTGCCAGCAGTCAGACAGGTTCCCAAGAGACCCAGTACTTC,CASSQTGSQETQYF
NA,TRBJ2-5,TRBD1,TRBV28,TGTGCCAGCAGCTTAGGCTGGGGACAGCAAGAGACCCAGTACTTC,CASSLGWGQQETQYF
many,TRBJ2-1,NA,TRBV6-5,TGTGCCAGCAGTCCCCCGGGGACGGTCTACAATGAGCAGTTCTTC,CASSPPGTVYNEQFF
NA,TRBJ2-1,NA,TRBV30,TGTGCCTGGAGTTATTACAATGAGCAGTTCTTC,CAWSYYNEQFF
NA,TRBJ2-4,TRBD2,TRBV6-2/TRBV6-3,TGTGCCAGCAGTTCCGGGGTAGCGGGATACAAAAACATTCAGTACTTC,CASSSGVAGYKNIQYF
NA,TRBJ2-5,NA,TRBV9,TGTGCCAGCAGCGTAGGTGTACAGAACCAAGAGACCCAGTACTTC,CASSVGVQNQETQYF
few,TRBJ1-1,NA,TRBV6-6,TGTGCCAGCAGTTCAGTGAACACTGAAGCTTTCTTT,CASSSVNTEAFF
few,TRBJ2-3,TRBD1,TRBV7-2,TGTGCCAGCAGCGGGACAGGGGGCTTAAGTGATACGCAGTATTTT,CASSGTGGLSDTQYF
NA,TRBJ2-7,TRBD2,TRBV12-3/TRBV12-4,TGTGCCAGCAGTCCCCCCGGGGGGTTCTACGAGCAGTACTTC,CASSPPGGFYEQYF
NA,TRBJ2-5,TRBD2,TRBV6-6,TGTGCCAGCAGTTACGGCGGGAGGTACCAAGAGACCCAGTACTTC,CASSYGGRYQETQYF
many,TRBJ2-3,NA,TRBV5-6,TGTGCCAGCAGCTTGTCCGCTACCAGCACAGATACGCAGTATTTT,CASSLSATSTDTQYF
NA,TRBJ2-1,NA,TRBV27,TGTGCCAGCAGGGAGGGCCGTGTGGATGAGCAGTTCTTC,CASREGRVDEQFF
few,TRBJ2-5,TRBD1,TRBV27,TGTGCCAGCAGTCCGGACAGGGACGAAGGAGAGACCCAGTACTTC,CASSPDRDEGETQYF
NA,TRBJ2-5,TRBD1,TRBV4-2,TGTGCCAGCAGCCAAGTTGGGACAGTGTTGGGGGAGACCCAGTACTTC,CASSQVGTVLGETQYF
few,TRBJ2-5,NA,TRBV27,TGTGCCAGCAGTCCGATACAGGGGGGGGGAGAGACCCAGTACTTC,CASSPIQGGGETQYF
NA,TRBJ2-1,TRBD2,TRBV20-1,TGCAGTGCTAGGGGGGGGAGCGGGAGTTTGGGTGAGCAGTTCTTC,CSARGGSGSLGEQFF
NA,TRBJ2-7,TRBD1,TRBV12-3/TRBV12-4,TGTGCCAGCAGTTTTGGAGACAGGGGCGAGCAGTACTTC,CASSFGDRGEQYF